This record looks at one T cell receptor beta chain sequence and its context. Mismatch with germline at one junction end may stem from a read error. Repertoires were generated with immunoSEQ multiplex PCR, while TCRdb's copy carries only in-frame clones and drops some. The sample records some 300,000 clones, over 85% being singletons. The sample originates from a study of blood T cell repertoires in COVID-19. Germline CDR1 is LNHDA and CDR2 is SQIVND (reference sequence). The CDR3 loop spans 15 amino acids. Sequenced sample: PBMCs or T cells enriched from blood (not recorded which). The receptor was isolated from a woman younger than 45 who had recovered from COVID-19. J is TRBJ1-5 and V is TRBV19; possible D gene TRBD1, 6 bases. The CDR3 sequence: CASSIEQGSGQPQHF. DNA for the CDR3: TGTGCCAGTAGCATAGAACAGGGCTCGGGCCAGCCCCAGCATTTT.